One and the same sample provided the 16 T cell receptor beta chains below, sequenced in a study of shared clonotypes between healthy human individuals. The method was immunoSEQ multiplex PCR; TCRdb's version includes in-frame clones alone and lacks a portion of them. This table has about 1 million clones, about 80% appearing once. Sequenced sample: memory CD4+ T cells sorted from blood. The subset denotes: CD45RA-negative fraction. The receptors here all came from a man between 18 and 29 years old in good health.

About this clone: The identical CDR3 is also encoded by other nucleotide sequences in the sample. The chain is built from TRBV2 and TRBJ1-1; TRBD1 is a possible D gene (5 bases). The CDR3 has 13 residues. The germline CDR1 and CDR2 sequences are SNHLY and FYNNEI. Trimming took off 5 bases at V and 1 base at J, with 8 bases between the two ends. CDR3 region: CASSSTGNTEAFF. CDR3 in DNA: TGTGCCAGCAGTTCAACAGGGAACACTGAAGCTTTCTTT.

This clone was found many times. The chain is built from TRBV10-1 and TRBJ2-5, with 7 bases aligning to TRBD2. Germline V lookup: CDR1 WNHNN, CDR2 SYGVQD (reference sequence). This CDR3 spans 13 amino acids. With 4 bases clipped from V and 4 bases from J, the junction kept 3 bases outside the gene matches. The CDR3 DNA sequence: TGCGCCAGCAGTGTCTCGGGGGGAGAGACCCAGTACTTC. Protein product: CASSVSGGETQYF.

The CDR3 is CAWRTSGGAGFYNEQFF. The CDR3 nucleotides read TGTGCCTGGCGGACTAGCGGGGGGGCCGGGTTTTACAATGAGCAGTTCTTC. The chain couples TRBV30 to TRBJ2-1; TRBD2 aligns across 15 bases. Germline values: CDR1 GTSNPN, CDR2 SVGIG (reference sequence). J was trimmed by 4 bases and V by 5 bases; bases with no gene match: 9. CDR3 length: 17 amino acids.

This clone has just a few counts. V is TRBV30 and J is TRBJ2-5; D is ambiguous. The CDR3 length is 11 residues. The V gene lost 2 bases and the J gene lost 13 bases, with 14 bases spanning the gap. Per the germline V gene, CDR1 is GTSNPN and CDR2 is SVGIG (reference sequence). This CDR3 reads CAWSRDGAAYF. The CDR3 nucleotides are TGTGCCTGGAGTAGAGACGGTGCGGCGTACTTC.

V gene TRBV12-5 combines with J gene TRBJ1-5; perhaps TRBD1 as D (6 bases). The germline V gene encodes CDR1 LGHNT and CDR2 FRNRAP. This CDR3 has 13 residues. V lost 5 bases and J 5 bases, leaving 10 bases between the germline ends. CDR3: CASGVGAYQPQHF. CDR3 coding DNA: TGTGCTAGTGGTGTGGGGGCCTATCAGCCCCAGCATTTT.

For this clone: Distinct nucleotide sequences in the sample also encode this CDR3. The chain joins TRBV19 to TRBJ1-1; maybe TRBD1 (6 bases). The CDR3 is made up of 14 amino acids. V lost 2 bases and J lost 1, with 8 bases in between. The germline V gene encodes CDR1 LNHDA and CDR2 SQIVND (reference sequence). The CDR3: CASSIRGGNTEAFF. CDR3 DNA: TGTGCCAGTAGTATACGAGGGGGGAACACTGAAGCTTTCTTT.

In its sample, this clone was seen many times. The V gene is TRBV27, the J gene TRBJ2-5, with 12 positions matching TRBD2. CDR1 is MNHEY and CDR2 is SMNVEV in the germline V gene (reference sequence). CDR3 length equals 17 residues. V was clipped by 4 bases and J by 1 base; unmatched bases: 7. CDR3 coding DNA: TGTGCCAGCAGTTCTATCACTAGCGGGGGGATCCAAGAGACCCAGTACTTC. It yields the protein CASSSITSGGIQETQYF.

This sequence joins TRBV18 and TRBJ2-1; 10 nucleotides agree with TRBD2. Germline V CDR1 and CDR2: KGHSH, LQKENI. V trimming: 4 bases; J trimming: 3 bases; junction bases outside the gene matches: 3. The CDR3 length is 15 residues. CDR3 DNA: TGTGCCAGCTCACGGAGCGGGGGGGGCTACAATGAGCAGTTCTTC. This encodes CASSRSGGGYNEQFF.

With regard to this clone: Other nucleotide sequences from this sample produce the same CDR3. J is TRBJ2-2 and V is TRBV19, with 8 bases lining up with TRBD1. The CDR3 has 14 residues. The germline gives CDR1 LNHDA, CDR2 SQIVND (reference sequence). V was clipped by 5 bases and J by 5 bases; unmatched bases: 4. The CDR3 sequence: CASSGDRGTGELFF. As DNA, the CDR3 is TGTGCCAGTAGTGGTGACAGGGGTACCGGGGAGCTGTTTTTT.

The chain employs TRBV30 and TRBJ1-2; no clear D. Trimming took off 3 bases at V and 6 bases at J, with 5 bases between the two ends. Germline V gene data show CDR1 as GTSNPN and CDR2 as SVGIG (reference sequence). The CDR3 length is 10 residues. This CDR3 reads CAWRNDGYTF. The DNA for the CDR3 is TGTGCCTGGAGGAACGATGGCTACACCTTC. The entire variable domain, with the rest obtained from reference TRBV30 and TRBJ1-2, is as follows: SQTIHQWPATLVQPVGSPLSLECTVEGTSNPNLYWYRQAAGRGLQLLFYSVGIGQISSEVPQNLSASRPQDRQFILSSKKLLLSDSGFYLCAWRNDGYTFGSGTRLTVV.

This chain joins TRBV4-3 and TRBJ2-1; no reliable D call. This CDR3 contains 15 residues. Trimming took 0 bases from V and 7 from J, leaving 13 bases between them. Germline values: CDR1 LGHNA, CDR2 YSLEER. CDR3 residues: CASSQEKLALNEQFF. As DNA, the CDR3 is TGCGCCAGCAGCCAAGAAAAATTAGCCCTGAATGAGCAGTTCTTC.

The rearrangement links TRBV19 to TRBJ2-4; the D gene is possibly TRBD1 (5 bases). CDR1 is LNHDA and CDR2 is SQIVND in the germline V gene (reference sequence). The CDR3 runs to 14 residues. The V and J ends lost 3 bases and 6 bases respectively, with 12 bases between them. This CDR3 reads CASSIGDSLNIQYF. In nucleotides, the CDR3 is TGTGCCAGTAGTATTGGCGACAGTCTAAACATTCAGTACTTC.

This chain connects TRBV4-1 to TRBJ2-1; D gene uncertain. V lost 7 bases, J lost 2 bases, and 9 bases lay in between. The CDR3 is 13 amino acids. Germline V gene data show CDR1 as MGHRA and CDR2 as YSYEKL. The CDR3 sequence is CASTGPTYNEQFF. The CDR3 nucleotides read TGCGCCAGCACCGGCCCCACCTACAATGAGCAGTTCTTC.

The V call is TRBV10-3, the J call TRBJ2-7; D is perhaps TRBD2 (5 bases). CDR1 is ENHRY, CDR2 SYGVKD, per germline. Between the trimmed V and J ends, which lost 0 bases and 5 bases, there was a span of 11 bases. This CDR3 region has 14 residues. The CDR3 loop is CAISESGLANEQYF. The CDR3 DNA sequence: TGTGCCATCAGTGAGTCCGGCCTAGCCAACGAGCAGTACTTC.

This sequence joins TRBV30 and TRBJ1-2; TRBD1 agrees at 7 bases. Trimming cost V 3 bases and J 5 bases; bases outside gene matches: 6. Germline values: CDR1 GTSNPN, CDR2 SVGIG (reference sequence). The CDR3 is made up of 13 amino acids. The CDR3 reads CAWRDRTDYGYTF. CDR3 bases: TGTGCCTGGAGGGACAGGACAGATTATGGCTACACCTTC.

The rearrangement uses TRBV5-1 and TRBJ1-4, with a weak D call TRBD1 (5 bases). The V gene lost 4 bases and the J gene lost 4 bases, with 17 bases spanning the gap. Germline V gene data show CDR1 as SGHRS and CDR2 as YFSETQ. The CDR3 covers 16 residues. The CDR3 is CASSPPIGGNNEKLFF. The CDR3 region has the DNA TGCGCCAGCAGCCCTCCTATCGGGGGTAATAATGAAAAACTGTTTTTT.